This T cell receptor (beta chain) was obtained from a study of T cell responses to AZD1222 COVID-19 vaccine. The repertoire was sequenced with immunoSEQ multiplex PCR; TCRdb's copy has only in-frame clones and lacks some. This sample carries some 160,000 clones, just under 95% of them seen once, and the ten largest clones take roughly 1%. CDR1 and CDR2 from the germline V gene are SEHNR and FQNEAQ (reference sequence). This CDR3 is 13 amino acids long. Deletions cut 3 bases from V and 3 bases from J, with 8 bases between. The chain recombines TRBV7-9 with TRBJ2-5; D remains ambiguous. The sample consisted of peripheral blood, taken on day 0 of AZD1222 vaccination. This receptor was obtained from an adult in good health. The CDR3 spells CASSLLVEETQYF. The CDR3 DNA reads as TGTGCCAGCAGCTTGCTGGTCGAAGAGACCCAGTACTTC.